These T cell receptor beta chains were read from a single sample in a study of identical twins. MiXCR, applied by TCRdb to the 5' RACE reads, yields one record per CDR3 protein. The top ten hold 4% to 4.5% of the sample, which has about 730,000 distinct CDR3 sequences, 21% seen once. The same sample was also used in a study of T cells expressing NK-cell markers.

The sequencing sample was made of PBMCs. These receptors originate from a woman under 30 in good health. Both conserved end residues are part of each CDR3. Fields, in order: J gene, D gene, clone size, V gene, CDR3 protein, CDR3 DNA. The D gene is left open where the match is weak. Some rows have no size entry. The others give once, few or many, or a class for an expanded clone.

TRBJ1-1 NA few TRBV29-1 CSVVSGRPEAFF TGCAGCGTTGTAAGCGGCCGCCCCGAAGCTTTCTTT
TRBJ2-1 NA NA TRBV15 CATRPTSLNEQFF TGTGCCACCAGACCCACTAGCCTCAATGAGCAGTTCTTC
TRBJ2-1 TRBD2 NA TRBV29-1 CSVDSKRGGSYNEQFF TGCAGCGTTGATTCGAAGCGGGGGGGCTCCTACAATGAGCAGTTCTTC
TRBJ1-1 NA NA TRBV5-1 CASARGGSTEAFF TGCGCCAGCGCCAGGGGAGGGAGTACTGAAGCTTTCTTT
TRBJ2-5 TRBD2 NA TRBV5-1 CASSPIRTSGRESETQYF TGCGCCAGCAGCCCTATACGGACTAGCGGGAGAGAGTCGGAGACCCAGTACTTC
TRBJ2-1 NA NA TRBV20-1 CSANKENEQFF TGCAGTGCGAATAAGGAAAATGAGCAGTTCTTC
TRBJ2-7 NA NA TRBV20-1 CSARGAGVNYEQYF TGCAGTGCTAGAGGAGCCGGGGTTAATTACGAGCAGTACTTC
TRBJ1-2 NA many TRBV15 CATSPRSGGRYGYTF TGTGCCACCAGCCCCCGATCTGGGGGTAGGTATGGCTACACCTTC
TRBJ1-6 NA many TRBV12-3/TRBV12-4 CASRSNREEGRPLHF TGTGCCAGCAGATCCAACAGGGAAGAAGGGCGGCCCCTCCACTTT
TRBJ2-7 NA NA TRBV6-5 CASSYSVRTQTGEQYF TGTGCCAGCAGTTACTCGGTACGGACCCAAACGGGGGAGCAGTACTTC
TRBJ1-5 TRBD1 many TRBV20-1 CSARDLQGRSNQPQHF TGCAGTGCTAGAGACTTACAGGGGAGAAGCAATCAGCCCCAGCATTTT
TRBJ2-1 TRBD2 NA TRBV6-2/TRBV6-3 CASSYVRAGGAPGFF TGTGCCAGCAGTTACGTACGGGCGGGAGGAGCTCCTGGGTTCTTC
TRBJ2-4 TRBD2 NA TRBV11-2 CASSYGRASGIQYF TGTGCCAGCAGCTACGGACGGGCTAGCGGGATCCAGTACTTC
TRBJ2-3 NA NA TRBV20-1 CSATSPRRSYEDTQYF TGCAGTGCAACCTCCCCCAGGCGGAGTTATGAAGATACGCAGTATTTT